Described below is a single TCR beta chain sequence and its context. Using a J-beta primer mix together with a sample-barcoded 5' primer, a second PCR was run for roughly 6 to 11 cycles. Using its own MiXCR run on the 5' RACE reads, TCRdb lists one record per CDR3 protein. The sample gives about 1.5 million distinct CDR3 sequences, 40% to 45% of which show up once; about 3.8% is in the top ten. The CDR3 consists of 11 residues. CDR1 and CDR2 from the germline V gene are SQVTM and ANQGSEA. V gave up 3 bases and J gave up 4 bases, with 6 bases separating them. The data are from a study of blood T cells in healthy people across ages.

J is TRBJ1-1 and V is TRBV29-1; no clear D gene. The TCR sequence derives from a woman between 18 and 29 years old in good health. Specimen: blood. CDR3 coding DNA: TGCAGCGTTGATCGTTCCACTGAAGCTTTCTTT. It is translated as CSVDRSTEAFF.